These 2 T cell receptor beta chains came from one sample sequenced in a study of shared clonotypes between healthy human individuals. Clones were read by immunoSEQ multiplex PCR, and TCRdb kept only the in-frame ones, dropping some. The sample lists about half a million clones; about 72% were seen once. The sequenced sample was PBMCs. Receptor source: a woman aged 40 to 55 in good health. Some clones in this sample may be carry-over from other donors' samples.

This clone was recorded at least ten times. The chain is built from TRBV7-9 and TRBJ1-1; D might be TRBD1 (5 bases). Germline assignment: CDR1 SEHNR and CDR2 FQNEAQ (reference sequence). The CDR3 spans 13 residues. The V and J ends lost 4 bases and 11 bases respectively, with 17 bases between them. CDR3 coding DNA: TGTGCCAGCAGCTGGATGGGGGGAGAAGAGGCTTTCTTT. Amino acids: CASSWMGGEEAFF.

The chain uses TRBV9 and TRBJ2-1; a weak D match, TRBD1 (5 bases). The V end was cut by 3 bases, the J end by 1 base, with 8 bases between. The CDR3 is made up of 14 amino acids. The germline V gene encodes CDR1 SGDLS and CDR2 YYNGEE. The CDR3 region is CASSEGYSYNEQFF. In nucleotides, the CDR3 is TGTGCCAGCAGCGAGGGGTATTCCTACAATGAGCAGTTCTTC.